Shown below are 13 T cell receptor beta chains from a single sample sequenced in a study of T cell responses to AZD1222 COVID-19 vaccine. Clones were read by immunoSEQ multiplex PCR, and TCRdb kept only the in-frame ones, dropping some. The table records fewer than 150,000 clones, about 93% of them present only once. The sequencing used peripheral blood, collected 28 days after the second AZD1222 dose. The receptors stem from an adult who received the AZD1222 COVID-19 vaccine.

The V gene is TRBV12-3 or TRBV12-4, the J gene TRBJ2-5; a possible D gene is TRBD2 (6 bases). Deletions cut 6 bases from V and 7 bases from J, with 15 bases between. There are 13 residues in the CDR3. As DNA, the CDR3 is TGTGCCAGCAGCGGCGGGGCCCGGGGGACCCAGTACTTC. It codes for CASSGGARGTQYF.

CDR3 region: CASSLVPGTSINEKLFF. The CDR3 bases are TGTGCCAGCAGCTTAGTACCAGGGACCTCGATTAATGAAAAACTGTTTTTT. The gene calls are TRBV7-2 and TRBJ1-4, with a tentative D call TRBD1 (5 bases). V was shortened by 1 base and J by 4 bases, with 16 bases between the two germline ends. The CDR3 totals 17 residues. Germline CDR1 reads SGHTA; CDR2 reads FQGNSA.

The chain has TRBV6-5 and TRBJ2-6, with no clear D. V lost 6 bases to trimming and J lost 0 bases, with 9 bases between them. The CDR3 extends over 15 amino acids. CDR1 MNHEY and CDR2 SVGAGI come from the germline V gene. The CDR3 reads CASSGSNSGANVLTF. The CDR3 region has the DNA TGTGCCAGCAGCGGAAGTAACTCTGGGGCCAACGTCCTGACTTTC.

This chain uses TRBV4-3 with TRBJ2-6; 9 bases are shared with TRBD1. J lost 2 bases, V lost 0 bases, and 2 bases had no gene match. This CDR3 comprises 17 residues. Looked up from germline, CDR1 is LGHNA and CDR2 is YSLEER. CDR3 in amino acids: CASSQEGQGTGANVLTF. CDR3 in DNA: TGCGCCAGCAGCCAAGAGGGACAGGGTACTGGGGCCAACGTCCTGACTTTC.

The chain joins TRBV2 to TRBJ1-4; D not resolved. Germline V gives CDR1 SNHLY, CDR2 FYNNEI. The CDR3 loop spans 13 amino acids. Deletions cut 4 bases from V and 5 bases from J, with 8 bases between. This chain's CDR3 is CASSVLENEKLFF. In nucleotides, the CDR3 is TGTGCCAGCAGTGTTTTGGAAAATGAAAAACTGTTTTTT.

This chain's CDR3 is CASSYRNRGYEQYF. The CDR3 nucleotides are TGCGCCAGCAGCTATAGGAATAGAGGCTACGAGCAGTACTTC. The V gene is TRBV5-1, the J gene TRBJ2-7; D gene ambiguous. Germline V gene lookup returns CDR1 SGHRS and CDR2 YFSETQ. This CDR3 spans 14 amino acids. The V end was cut by 3 bases, the J end by 3 bases, with 13 bases between.

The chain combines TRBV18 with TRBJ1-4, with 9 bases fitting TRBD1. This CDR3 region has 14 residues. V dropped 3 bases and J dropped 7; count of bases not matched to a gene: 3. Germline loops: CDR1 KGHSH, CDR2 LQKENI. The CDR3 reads CASSPGQGAEKLFF. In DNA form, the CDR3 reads TGTGCCAGCTCACCGGGACAGGGCGCTGAAAAACTGTTTTTT.

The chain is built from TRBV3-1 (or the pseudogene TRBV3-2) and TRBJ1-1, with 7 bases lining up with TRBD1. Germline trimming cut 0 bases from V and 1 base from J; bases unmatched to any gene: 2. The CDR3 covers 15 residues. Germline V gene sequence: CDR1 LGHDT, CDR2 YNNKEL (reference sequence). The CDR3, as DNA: TGTGCCAGCAGCCAAGAATGGACAGGGAACACTGAAGCTTTCTTT. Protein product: CASSQEWTGNTEAFF.

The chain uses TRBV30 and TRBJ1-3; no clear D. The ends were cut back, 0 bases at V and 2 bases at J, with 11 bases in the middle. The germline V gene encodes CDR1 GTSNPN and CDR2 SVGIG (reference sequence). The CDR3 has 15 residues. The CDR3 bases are TGTGCCTGGAGTGTAGCGGGAGTCCCTGGAAACACCATATATTTT. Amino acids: CAWSVAGVPGNTIYF.

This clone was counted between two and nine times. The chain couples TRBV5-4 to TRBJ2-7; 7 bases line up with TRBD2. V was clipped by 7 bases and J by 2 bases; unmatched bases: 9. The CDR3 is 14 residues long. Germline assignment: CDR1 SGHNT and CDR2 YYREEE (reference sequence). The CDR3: CASSTGTNPYEQYF. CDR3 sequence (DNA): TGTGCCAGCTCCACCGGGACTAACCCCTACGAGCAGTACTTC.

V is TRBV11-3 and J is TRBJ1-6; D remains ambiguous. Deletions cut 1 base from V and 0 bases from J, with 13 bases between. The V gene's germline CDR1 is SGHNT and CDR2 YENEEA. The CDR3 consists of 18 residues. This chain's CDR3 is CASSLGVNPDSYNSPLHF. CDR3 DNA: TGTGCCAGCAGCTTAGGTGTCAACCCTGACTCCTATAATTCACCCCTCCACTTT.

In DNA form, the CDR3 reads TGTGCCAGCAGTCTCCGAGGGGGGAACACTGAAGCTTTCTTT. Its translation: CASSLRGGNTEAFF. V is TRBV6-5 and J is TRBJ1-1; weak D call: TRBD1 (6 bases). The CDR3 sequence is 14 residues long. Per germline, CDR1 MNHEY and CDR2 SVGAGI. V was clipped by 5 bases and J by 1 base, with 11 bases between them.

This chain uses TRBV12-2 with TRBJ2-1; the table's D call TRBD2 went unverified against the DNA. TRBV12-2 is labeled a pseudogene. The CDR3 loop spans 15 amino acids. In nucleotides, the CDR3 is TGTGCAAGTCGCTTTATCCTAGCGGACTACAATGAGCAGTTCTTC. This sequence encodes CASRFILADYNEQFF.